The clone carrying this T cell receptor beta chain appeared a single time. Its antigen is undetermined. The time point denotes: newly diagnosed, previously untreated cHL patient sample. TCRdb's copy holds only in-frame clones and misses some; the assay was immunoSEQ multiplex PCR. The repertoire includes roughly 70,000 clones, about 94% of them detected once, and about 2.6% sits in the top ten. The sample comes from a study of PD-1 blockade in classical Hodgkin lymphoma. Overall study results and limits: Although disease activity or prior therapy may be involved, causes of the repertoire differences remain undefined.

Germline CDR1 is SGHRS and CDR2 is YFSETQ. The V gene lost 4 bases and the J gene lost 6 bases, with 17 bases spanning the gap. The CDR3 sequence is 15 residues long. The source is a human donor with classical Hodgkin lymphoma. Sample: peripheral blood mononuclear cells (PBMCs). The J gene is TRBJ2-1, the V gene TRBV5-1; the D gene could be TRBD1 or TRBD2 (8 bases each). This chain's CDR3 is CASSVNSGTGNEQFF. The CDR3 coding sequence is TGCGCCAGCAGCGTCAATAGCGGGACAGGCAATGAGCAGTTCTTC.